This TCR beta chain is drawn from a study of type 1 and type 2 diabetes patients. Findings and limits, study-wide: Groups were not age- or gender-matched, which may bias interpretation.

PCR was run on genomic DNA. Amplification of the beta chain CDR3 used 30 forward and 13 reverse multiplex primers. TCRdb passed the multiplex PCR reads through MiXCR, listing each CDR3 protein once. The data show around 300,000 distinct CDR3 sequences, roughly 50% seen once. CDR3 length: 14 residues. The germline V gene encodes CDR1 SGHTA and CDR2 FQGNSA. Each diabetic donor fulfilled classification criteria for either type 1 or type 2. A remark on this clonotype: Its matching antigen is unknown. At one end the junction does not follow the germline gene, possibly because of a read error.

Sequenced sample: peripheral blood mononuclear cells (PBMCs). This rearrangement joins TRBV7-2 to TRBJ2-7; 7 bases line up with TRBD2. The receptor was derived from a young man with type 2 diabetes. The CDR3 spells CASSHGGNAYEQYF. The CDR3 coding sequence is TGCGCCAGCAGCCACGGGGGGAACGCCTACGAGCAGTACTTC. Supplemented by reference TRBV7-2 and TRBJ2-7, the full variable domain reads GAGVSQSPSNKVTEKGKDVELRCDPISGHTALYWYRQSLGQGLEFLIYFQGNSAPDKSGLPSDRFSAERTGGSVSTLTIQRTQQEDSAVYLCASSHGGNAYEQYFGPGTRLTVT.